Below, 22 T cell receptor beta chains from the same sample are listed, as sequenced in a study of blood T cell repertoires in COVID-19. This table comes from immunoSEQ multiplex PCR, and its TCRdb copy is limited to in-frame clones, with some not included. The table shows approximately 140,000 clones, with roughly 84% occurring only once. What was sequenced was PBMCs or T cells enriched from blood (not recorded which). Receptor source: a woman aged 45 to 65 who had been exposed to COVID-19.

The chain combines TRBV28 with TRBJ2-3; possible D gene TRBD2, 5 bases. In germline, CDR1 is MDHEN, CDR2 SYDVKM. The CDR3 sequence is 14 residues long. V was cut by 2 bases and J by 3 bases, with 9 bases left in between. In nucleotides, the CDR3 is TGTGCCAGCAGTTTACCGGGAAGGACAGATACGCAGTATTTT. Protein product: CASSLPGRTDTQYF.

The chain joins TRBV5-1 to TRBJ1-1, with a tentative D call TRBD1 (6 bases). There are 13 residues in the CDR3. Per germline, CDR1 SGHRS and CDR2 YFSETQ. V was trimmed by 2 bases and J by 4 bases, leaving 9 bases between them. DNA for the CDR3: TGCGCCAGCAGCTTCGGCAGGGGCACTGAAGCTTTCTTT. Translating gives CASSFGRGTEAFF. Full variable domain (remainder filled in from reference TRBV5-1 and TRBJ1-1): KAGVTQTPRYLIKTRGQQVTLSCSPISGHRSVSWYQQTPGQGLQFLFEYFSETQRNKGNFPGRFSGRQFSNSRSEMNVSTLELGDSALYLCASSFGRGTEAFFGQGTRLTVV.

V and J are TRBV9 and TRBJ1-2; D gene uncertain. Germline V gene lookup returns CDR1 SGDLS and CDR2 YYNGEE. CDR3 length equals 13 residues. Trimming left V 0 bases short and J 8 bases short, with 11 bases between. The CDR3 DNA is TGTGCCAGCAGCGTAGGCTACTCCACCGGCTACACCTTC. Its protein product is CASSVGYSTGYTF.

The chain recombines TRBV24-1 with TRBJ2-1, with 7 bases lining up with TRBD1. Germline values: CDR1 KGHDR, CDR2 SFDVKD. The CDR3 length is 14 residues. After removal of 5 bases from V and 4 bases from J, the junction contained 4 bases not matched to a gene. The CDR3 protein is CATSAETGYNEQFF. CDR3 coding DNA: TGTGCCACCAGTGCCGAGACAGGGTACAATGAGCAGTTCTTC.

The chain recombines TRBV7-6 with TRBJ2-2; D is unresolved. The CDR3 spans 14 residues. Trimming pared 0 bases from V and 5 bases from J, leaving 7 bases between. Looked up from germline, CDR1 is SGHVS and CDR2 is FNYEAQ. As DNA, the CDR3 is TGTGCCAGCAGCTTAGCGTTCCAAACCGGGGAGCTGTTTTTT. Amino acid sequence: CASSLAFQTGELFF.

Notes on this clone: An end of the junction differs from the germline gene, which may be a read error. The CDR3 protein is CASSRGQGISGANVPTF. The CDR3 DNA follows: TGCGCCAGCAGCAGGGGACAGGGGATCTCTGGGGCCAACGTCCCGACTTTC. The chain recombines TRBV5-1 with TRBJ2-6; TRBD1 agrees at 10 bases. The CDR3 spans 17 residues. CDR1 is SGHRS, CDR2 YFSETQ, per germline.

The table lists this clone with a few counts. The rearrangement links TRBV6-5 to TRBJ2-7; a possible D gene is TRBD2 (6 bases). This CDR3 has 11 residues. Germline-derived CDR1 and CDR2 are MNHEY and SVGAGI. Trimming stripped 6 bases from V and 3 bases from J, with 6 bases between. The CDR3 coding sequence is TGTGCCAGCAGGGGACTCTACGAGCAGTACTTC. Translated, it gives CASRGLYEQYF.

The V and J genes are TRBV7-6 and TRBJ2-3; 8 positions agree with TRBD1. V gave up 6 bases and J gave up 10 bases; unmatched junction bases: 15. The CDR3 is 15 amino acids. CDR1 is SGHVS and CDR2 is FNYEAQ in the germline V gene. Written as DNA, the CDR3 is TGTGCCAGCAGTCACGACAGGGGATATCAGATAGCGCAGTATTTT. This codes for CASSHDRGYQIAQYF.

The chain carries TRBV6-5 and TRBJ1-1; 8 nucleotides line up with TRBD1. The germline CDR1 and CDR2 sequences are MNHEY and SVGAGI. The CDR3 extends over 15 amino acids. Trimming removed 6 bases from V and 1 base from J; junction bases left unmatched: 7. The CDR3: CASRVLTGGNTEAFF. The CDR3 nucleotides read TGTGCCAGCAGGGTGCTAACAGGGGGGAACACTGAAGCTTTCTTT.

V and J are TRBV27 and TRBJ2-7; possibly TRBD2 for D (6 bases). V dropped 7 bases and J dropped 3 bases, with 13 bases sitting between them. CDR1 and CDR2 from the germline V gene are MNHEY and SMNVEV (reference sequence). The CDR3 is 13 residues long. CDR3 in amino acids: CASTRTGDYEQYF. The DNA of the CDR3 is TGTGCCAGCACCCGGACGGGAGACTACGAGCAGTACTTC.

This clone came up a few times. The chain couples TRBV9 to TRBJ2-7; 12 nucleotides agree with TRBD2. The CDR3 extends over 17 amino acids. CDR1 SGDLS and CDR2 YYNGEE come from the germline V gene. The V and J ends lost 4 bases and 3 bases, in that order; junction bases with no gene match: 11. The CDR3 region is CASSPPEGTSGFYEQYF. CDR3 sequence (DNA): TGTGCCAGCAGCCCACCGGAGGGGACTAGCGGGTTCTACGAGCAGTACTTC.

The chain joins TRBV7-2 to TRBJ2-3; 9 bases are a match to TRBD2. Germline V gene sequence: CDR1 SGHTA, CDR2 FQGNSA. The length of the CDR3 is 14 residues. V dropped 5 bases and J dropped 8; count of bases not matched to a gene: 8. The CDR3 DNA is TGTGCCAGCAGCCGTAGCGGGGGAGGGGTTACGCAGTATTTT. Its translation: CASSRSGGGVTQYF.

The CDR3 coding sequence is TGTGCCAGCAGTTACGGGGAGAGGTACGAGCAGTACTTC. The encoded protein is CASSYGERYEQYF. The rearrangement uses TRBV6-5 and TRBJ2-7; TRBD2 might be the D (5 bases). This CDR3 contains 13 residues. From germline, CDR1 is MNHEY and CDR2 SVGAGI. Trimming pared 2 bases from V and 4 bases from J, leaving 9 bases between.

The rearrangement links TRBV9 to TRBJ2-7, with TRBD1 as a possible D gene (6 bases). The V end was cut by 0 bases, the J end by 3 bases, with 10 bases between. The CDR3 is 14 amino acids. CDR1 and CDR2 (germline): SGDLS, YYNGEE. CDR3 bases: TGTGCCAGCAGCGTAGCGGTAGGGGGCTACGAGCAGTACTTC. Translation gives CASSVAVGGYEQYF.

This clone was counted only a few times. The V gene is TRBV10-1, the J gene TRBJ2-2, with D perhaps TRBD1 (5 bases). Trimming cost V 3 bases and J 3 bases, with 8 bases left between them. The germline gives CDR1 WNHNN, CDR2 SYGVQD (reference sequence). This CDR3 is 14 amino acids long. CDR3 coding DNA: TGCGCCAGCAGTGAACAGGAAGACACCGGGGAGCTGTTTTTT. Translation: CASSEQEDTGELFF.

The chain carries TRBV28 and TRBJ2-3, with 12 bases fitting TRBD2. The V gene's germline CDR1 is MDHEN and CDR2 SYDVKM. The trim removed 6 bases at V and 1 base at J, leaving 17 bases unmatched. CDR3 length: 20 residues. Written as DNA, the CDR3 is TGTGCCAGCAGCACGACCCTAGCGGGAGGGCCTCTTCGTCGCACAGATACGCAGTATTTT. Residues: CASSTTLAGGPLRRTDTQYF.

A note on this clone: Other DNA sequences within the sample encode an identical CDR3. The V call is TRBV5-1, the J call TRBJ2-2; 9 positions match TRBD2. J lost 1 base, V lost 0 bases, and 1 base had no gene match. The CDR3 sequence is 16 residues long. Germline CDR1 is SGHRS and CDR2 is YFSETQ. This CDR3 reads CASSLGAGGNTGELFF. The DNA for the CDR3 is TGCGCCAGCAGCTTGGGAGCGGGAGGGAACACCGGGGAGCTGTTTTTT.

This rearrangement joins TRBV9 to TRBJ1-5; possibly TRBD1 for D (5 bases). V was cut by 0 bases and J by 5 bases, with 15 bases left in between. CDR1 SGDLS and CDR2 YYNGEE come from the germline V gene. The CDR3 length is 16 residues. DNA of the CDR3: TGTGCCAGCAGCGTAGGCCCGCAGGGAAGCGATCAGCCCCAGCATTTT. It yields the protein CASSVGPQGSDQPQHF.

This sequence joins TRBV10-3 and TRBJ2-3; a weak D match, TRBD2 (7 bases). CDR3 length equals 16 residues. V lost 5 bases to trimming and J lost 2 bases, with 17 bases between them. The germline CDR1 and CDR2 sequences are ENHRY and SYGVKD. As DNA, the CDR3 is TGTGCCATCAGTCCCGTCGCGGGGGCACTCACAGATACGCAGTATTTT. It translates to CAISPVAGALTDTQYF.

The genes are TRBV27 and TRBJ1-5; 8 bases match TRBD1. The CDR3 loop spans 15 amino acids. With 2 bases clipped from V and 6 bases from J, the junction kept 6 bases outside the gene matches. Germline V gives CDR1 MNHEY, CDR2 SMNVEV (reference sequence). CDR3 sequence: CASSLAGGLIQPQHF. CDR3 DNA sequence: TGTGCCAGCAGTTTAGCAGGGGGCTTAATTCAGCCCCAGCATTTT.

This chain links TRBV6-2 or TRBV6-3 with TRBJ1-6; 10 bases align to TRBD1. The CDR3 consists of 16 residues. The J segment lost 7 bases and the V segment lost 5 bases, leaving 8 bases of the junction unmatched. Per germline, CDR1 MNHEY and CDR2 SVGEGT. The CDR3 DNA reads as TGTGCCAGCAGTACCCCCGACAGGGGGCGAAATTCACCCCTCCACTTT. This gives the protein CASSTPDRGRNSPLHF.

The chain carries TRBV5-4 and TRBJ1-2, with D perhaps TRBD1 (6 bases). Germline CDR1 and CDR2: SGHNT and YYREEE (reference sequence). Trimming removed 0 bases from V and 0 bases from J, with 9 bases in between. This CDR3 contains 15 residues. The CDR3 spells CASSLAPGANYGYTF. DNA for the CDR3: TGTGCCAGCAGCTTGGCCCCAGGGGCTAACTATGGCTACACCTTC.